The 16 T cell receptor beta chains below all came from one sample that was sequenced in a study of blood T cell repertoires in COVID-19. Profiling relied on immunoSEQ multiplex PCR, and the TCRdb table lists in-frame clones only, not all of them. The repertoire has 150,000 or so clones, over 80% of them found once; the top ten carry around 6.3%. Specimen: peripheral blood. The receptors derive from a man older than 75 with acute or convalescent COVID-19.

V and J are TRBV19 and TRBJ2-1; 11 nucleotides agree with TRBD2. The CDR3 is made up of 14 amino acids. CDR1 and CDR2 (germline): LNHDA, SQIVND (reference sequence). With V trimmed by 3 bases and J by 9 bases, 4 bases remained unmatched. Here the CDR3 DNA reads TGTGCCAGTAGTATTCTTAGCGGGAGGGGTGAGCAGTTCTTC. Amino acid sequence: CASSILSGRGEQFF.

The chain has TRBV5-1 and TRBJ1-1; 7 bases are a match to TRBD1. CDR1 is SGHRS, CDR2 YFSETQ, per germline. The CDR3 is made up of 14 amino acids. V dropped 4 bases and J dropped 1; count of bases not matched to a gene: 4. The CDR3 DNA sequence: TGCGCCAGCAGCCCTCAGGGGGGGAACACTGAAGCTTTCTTT. Its translation: CASSPQGGNTEAFF.

Only one count was recorded for this clone. The J gene is TRBJ1-4, the V gene TRBV18, with D possibly being TRBD1 (6 bases). CDR3 size: 15 residues. The germline V and J ends were trimmed by 4 bases and 4 bases, with 13 bases remaining between them. The germline gives CDR1 KGHSH, CDR2 LQKENI. The CDR3 DNA is TGTGCCAGCTCACTAACCCGGGACATTAATGAAAAACTGTTTTTT. Its protein is CASSLTRDINEKLFF.

The chain carries TRBV5-1 and TRBJ2-7; 7 nucleotides line up with TRBD1. V was pared by 0 bases and J by 3 bases, with 3 bases of the junction left unmatched. CDR1 is SGHRS, CDR2 YFSETQ, per germline. The CDR3 spans 14 residues. The chain's CDR3 is CASSLDPGGYEQYF. CDR3 DNA: TGCGCCAGCAGCTTGGATCCAGGGGGCTACGAGCAGTACTTC.

This clone was counted once. The V gene is TRBV7-6, the J gene TRBJ1-3; 7 nucleotides agree with TRBD1. CDR1 is SGHVS, CDR2 FNYEAQ, per germline. This CDR3 contains 16 residues. With V trimmed by 5 bases and J by 0 bases, 7 bases remained unmatched. The CDR3 is CASSGQASTSGNTIYF. In DNA, the CDR3 is TGTGCCAGCAGCGGACAGGCTTCCACCTCTGGAAACACCATATATTTT.

This chain connects TRBV6-1 to TRBJ1-1; D unresolved. V lost 1 base and J lost 5, with 8 bases in between. CDR3 size: 13 residues. Germline assignment: CDR1 MNHNS and CDR2 SASEGT. The CDR3 here is CASSEVEGTEAFF. For the CDR3, the DNA is TGTGCCAGCAGTGAAGTTGAGGGAACTGAAGCTTTCTTT.

The chain employs TRBV5-1 and TRBJ1-1; perhaps TRBD1 as D (6 bases). CDR1 is SGHRS, CDR2 YFSETQ, per germline. Trimming left V 3 bases short and J 5 bases short, with 11 bases between. This CDR3 has 13 amino acids. The CDR3 here is CASSSKGGTEAFF. CDR3 in DNA: TGCGCCAGCAGCTCAAAGGGGGGGACTGAAGCTTTCTTT. Variable domain in full (rest from reference TRBV5-1 and TRBJ1-1): KAGVTQTPRYLIKTRGQQVTLSCSPISGHRSVSWYQQTPGQGLQFLFEYFSETQRNKGNFPGRFSGRQFSNSRSEMNVSTLELGDSALYLCASSSKGGTEAFFGQGTRLTVV.

The CDR3 coding sequence is TGTGCCAGCAGCCCCCGGGGGGGGTGGAACGAGCAGTACTTC. Its protein product is CASSPRGGWNEQYF. The gene calls are TRBV7-3 and TRBJ2-7, with 8 bases fitting TRBD2. Trimming at V came to 5 bases and at J to 5 bases, leaving 8 bases not matched to a gene. The CDR3 is made up of 14 amino acids. Per germline, CDR1 SGHTA and CDR2 FQGTGA.

The chain has TRBV29-1 and TRBJ1-2; no firm D call. The CDR3 loop spans 18 amino acids. Per germline, CDR1 SQVTM and CDR2 ANQGSEA. The V and J ends lost 3 bases and 2 bases respectively, with 25 bases between them. CDR3 DNA: TGCAGCGTTGACCACACCCTCCTGACATATCTCCCCAACTATGGCTACACCTTC. Residues: CSVDHTLLTYLPNYGYTF.

The rearrangement joins TRBV18 to TRBJ2-1, with a possible D match to TRBD2 (6 bases). The germline V and J ends were trimmed by 1 base and 2 bases, with 9 bases remaining between them. In germline, CDR1 is KGHSH, CDR2 LQKENI. This CDR3 is built from 15 residues. The CDR3 protein is CASSPLAVTYNEQFF. CDR3 nucleotides: TGTGCCAGCTCACCACTAGCGGTGACCTACAATGAGCAGTTCTTC.

The V call is TRBV6-1, the J call TRBJ2-1; tentatively, D is TRBD1 (6 bases). The CDR3 has 13 amino acids. Germline-derived CDR1 and CDR2 are MNHNS and SASEGT. Trimming pared 1 base from V and 9 bases from J, leaving 10 bases between. CDR3 in DNA: TGTGCCAGCAGTGAAGGGCTAGGGGGTGAGCAGTTCTTC. Its protein is CASSEGLGGEQFF.

This clone was seen once. The chain is built from TRBV5-1 and TRBJ1-1; 9 bases map to TRBD1. Germline assignment: CDR1 SGHRS and CDR2 YFSETQ. The length of the CDR3 is 14 residues. Trimming took 4 bases from V and 4 from J; bases not matched to a gene: 5. The CDR3 spells CASSGTGFGTEAFF. DNA for the CDR3: TGCGCCAGCAGCGGGACAGGGTTTGGCACTGAAGCTTTCTTT.

The chain couples TRBV4-1 to TRBJ2-5, with 13 bases fitting TRBD2. The J segment lost 2 bases and the V segment lost 2 bases, leaving 8 bases of the junction unmatched. Per the germline V gene, CDR1 is MGHRA and CDR2 is YSYEKL. This CDR3 comprises 18 residues. In DNA form, the CDR3 reads TGCGCCAGCAGCCAAATAACTAGCGGGGGGGCGGGACAAGAGACCCAGTACTTC. This translates into CASSQITSGGAGQETQYF.

This rearrangement joins TRBV6-1 to TRBJ1-5; D uncertain. Trimming shortened V by 1 base and J by 0 bases, and 10 bases separated the two germline ends. In germline, CDR1 is MNHNS, CDR2 SASEGT. The CDR3 is 16 residues long. CDR3 sequence reads: CASSEDLRYSNQPQHF. The CDR3, as DNA: TGTGCCAGCAGTGAAGATTTGCGGTATAGCAATCAGCCCCAGCATTTT.

V usage is TRBV6-6 and J usage is TRBJ2-5, with TRBD1 matching 7 bases. Germline V gives CDR1 MNHNY, CDR2 SVGAGI (reference sequence). The J segment lost 3 bases and the V segment lost 0 bases, leaving 4 bases of the junction unmatched. CDR3 length: 15 residues. The CDR3 coding sequence is TGTGCCAGCAGTTACTCGCAGGGGGTGAAAGAGACCCAGTACTTC. This encodes CASSYSQGVKETQYF.

This clone was seen only a few times. The chain is built from TRBV15 and TRBJ2-1; weak D call: TRBD1 (6 bases). Germline V gives CDR1 LNHNV, CDR2 YYDKDF (reference sequence). The germline V and J ends were trimmed by 0 bases and 5 bases, with 20 bases remaining between them. There are 18 residues in the CDR3. The CDR3 sequence is CATSRDPSDTGKNNEQFF. DNA for the CDR3: TGTGCCACCAGCAGAGATCCTTCAGATACAGGGAAAAACAATGAGCAGTTCTTC.